The clone carrying this TCR beta chain was recorded once. The antigen remains unidentified. The data were obtained in a study of cytomegalovirus exposure and HLA in healthy donors. For the study at large: A later analysis reported the roughly 120 validation repertoires used the same platform as the approximately 670 first-cohort repertoires.

The repertoire was sequenced with immunoSEQ multiplex PCR; TCRdb's copy has only in-frame clones and lacks some. The sample comprises about 170,000 clones, around nine tenths of which are singletons, and 1.4% rests with the top ten. General observations from the study: Cytomegalovirus-associated status was assigned to fewer than 200 TCR beta chains. According to a subsequent analysis, TCR clusters from the first cohort were inclined to appear together in the 120 validation repertoires.

The donors were part of the roughly 120-subject validation cohort, which stood apart from the roughly 680-subject first cohort. The clonotype originates from a woman aged 25 to 39 in good health and CMV-seronegative. The sequenced sample consisted of PBMCs.

DNA of the CDR3: TGTGCCAGCAGGGACAGGAACACTGAAGCTTTCTTT. It encodes CASRDRNTEAFF. The rearrangement uses TRBV6-6 and TRBJ1-1, with a tentative D call TRBD1 (6 bases). CDR3 length: 12 residues. V was clipped by 6 bases and J by 1 base, with 6 bases between them. Germline CDR1 reads MNHNY; CDR2 reads SVGAGI (reference sequence).